The present entry profiles one T cell receptor beta chain with its context. Produced via immunoSEQ multiplex PCR; TCRdb's table is partial and in-frame only. The top ten clones hold roughly 11% of a sample with about 88,000 clones, around four fifths of them seen once. This entry belongs to a study of blood T cell repertoires in COVID-19. The CDR3 spans 16 residues. The V gene's germline CDR1 is MNHNS and CDR2 SASEGT. V shed 1 base and J 1 base; nucleotides not matched to a gene: 4. Sequencing was done on a sample of peripheral blood. The sequence was collected from a human donor in a cohort sampled during active COVID-19. This chain joins TRBV6-1 and TRBJ1-2, with 9 nucleotides matching TRBD1. CDR3 coding DNA: TGTGCCAGCAGTGAAGGGGGACAGGGTTATAACTATGGCTACACCTTC. It is translated as CASSEGGQGYNYGYTF.